The sequence of this T cell receptor (beta chain) was determined in a study of blood T cell repertoires in COVID-19. The repertoire was sequenced with immunoSEQ multiplex PCR; TCRdb's copy has only in-frame clones and lacks some. In the table there are a few hundred thousand clones, roughly 90% of which are singletons. Trimming pared 0 bases from V and 3 bases from J, leaving 5 bases between. The CDR3 consists of 13 residues. CDR1 is MNHEY, CDR2 SMNVEV, per germline (reference sequence). This clonotype originated in a woman between 45 and 60 years old who had been exposed to COVID-19. This chain joins TRBV27 and TRBJ1-2, with unresolved D. The sequenced sample was PBMCs or T cells enriched from blood (not recorded which). The CDR3: CASSLSQDYGYTF. The CDR3, as DNA: TGTGCCAGCAGTTTATCGCAGGACTATGGCTACACCTTC.